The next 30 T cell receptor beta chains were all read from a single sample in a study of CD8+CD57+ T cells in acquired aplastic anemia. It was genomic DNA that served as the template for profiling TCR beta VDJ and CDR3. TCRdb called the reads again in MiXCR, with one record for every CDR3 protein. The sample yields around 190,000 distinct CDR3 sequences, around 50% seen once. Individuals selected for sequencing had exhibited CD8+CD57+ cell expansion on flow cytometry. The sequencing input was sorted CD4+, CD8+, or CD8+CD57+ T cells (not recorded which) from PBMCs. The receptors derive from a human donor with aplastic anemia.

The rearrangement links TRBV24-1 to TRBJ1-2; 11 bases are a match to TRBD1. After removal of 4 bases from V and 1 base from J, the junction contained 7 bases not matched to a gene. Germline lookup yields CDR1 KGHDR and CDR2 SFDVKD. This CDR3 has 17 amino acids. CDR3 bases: TGTGCCACCAGTGACCGGGACAGGGGGATAGGTAACTATGGCTACACCTTC. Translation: CATSDRDRGIGNYGYTF.

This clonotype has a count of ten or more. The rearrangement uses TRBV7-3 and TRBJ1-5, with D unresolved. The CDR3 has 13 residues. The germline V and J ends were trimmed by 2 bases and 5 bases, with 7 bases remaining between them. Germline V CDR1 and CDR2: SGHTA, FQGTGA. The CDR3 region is CASSLSSDQPQHF. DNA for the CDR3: TGTGCCAGCAGCTTATCGTCGGATCAGCCCCAGCATTTT. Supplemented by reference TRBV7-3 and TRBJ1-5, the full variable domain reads GAGVSQTPSNKVTEKGKYVELRCDPISGHTALYWYRQSLGQGPEFLIYFQGTGAADDSGLPNDRFFAVRPEGSVSTLKIQRTERGDSAVYLCASSLSSDQPQHFGDGTRLSIL.

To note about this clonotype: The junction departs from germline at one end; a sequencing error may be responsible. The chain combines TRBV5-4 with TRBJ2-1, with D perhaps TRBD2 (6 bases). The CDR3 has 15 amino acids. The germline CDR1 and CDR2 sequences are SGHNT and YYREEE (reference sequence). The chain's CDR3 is CASSLEGGPFLVQLF. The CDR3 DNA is TGTGCCAGCAGCTTGGAGGGAGGCCCATTTCTTGTGCAGCTCTTC.

CDR3 sequence reads: CASSLMRGGFQETQYF. CDR3 nucleotides: TGTGCCAGCAGCTTAATGCGGGGGGGATTCCAAGAGACCCAGTACTTC. This chain connects TRBV5-4 to TRBJ2-5; TRBD2 agrees at 9 bases. V lost 2 bases to trimming and J lost 1 base; unmatched junction nucleotides: 6. The CDR3 loop spans 16 amino acids. CDR1 is SGHNT and CDR2 is YYREEE in the germline V gene (reference sequence). Complete variable domain (other parts from reference TRBV5-4 and TRBJ2-5): ETGVTQSPTHLIKTRGQQVTLRCSSQSGHNTVSWYQQALGQGPQFIFQYYREEENGRGNFPPRFSGLQFPNYSSELNVNALELDDSALYLCASSLMRGGFQETQYFGPGTRLLVL.

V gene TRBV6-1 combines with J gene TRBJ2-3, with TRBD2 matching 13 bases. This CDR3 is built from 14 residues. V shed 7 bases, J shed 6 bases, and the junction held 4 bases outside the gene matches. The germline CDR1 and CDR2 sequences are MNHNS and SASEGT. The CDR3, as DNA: TGTGCCAGCAAGACTAGCGGGGGGAGTGATACGCAGTATTTT. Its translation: CASKTSGGSDTQYF.

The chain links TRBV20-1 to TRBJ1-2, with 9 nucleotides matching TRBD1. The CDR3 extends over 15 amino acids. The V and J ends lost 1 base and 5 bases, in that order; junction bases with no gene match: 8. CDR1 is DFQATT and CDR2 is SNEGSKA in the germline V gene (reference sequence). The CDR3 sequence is CSARVRQGERYGYTF. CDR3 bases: TGCAGTGCTAGAGTGAGACAGGGGGAAAGGTATGGCTACACCTTC.

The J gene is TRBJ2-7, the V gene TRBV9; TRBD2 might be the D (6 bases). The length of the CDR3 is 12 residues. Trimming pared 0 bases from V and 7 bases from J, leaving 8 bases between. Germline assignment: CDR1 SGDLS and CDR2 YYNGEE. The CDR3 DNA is TGTGCCAGCAGCGTAGCGGGGACTGAGCAGTACTTC. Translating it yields CASSVAGTEQYF.

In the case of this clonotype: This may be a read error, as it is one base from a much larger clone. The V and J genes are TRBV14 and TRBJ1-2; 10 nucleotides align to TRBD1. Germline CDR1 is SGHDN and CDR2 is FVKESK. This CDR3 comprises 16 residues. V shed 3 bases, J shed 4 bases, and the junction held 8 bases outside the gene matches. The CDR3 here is CASSQSTGGLCYGYTF. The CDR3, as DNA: TGTGCCAGCAGCCAGTCGACAGGGGGCCTATGCTATGGCTACACCTTC. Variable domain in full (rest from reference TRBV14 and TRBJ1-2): EAGVTQFPSHSVIEKGQTVTLRCDPISGHDNLYWYRRVMGKEIKFLLHFVKESKQDESGMPNNRFLAERTGGTYSTLKVQPAELEDSGVYFCASSQSTGGLCYGYTFGSGTRLTVV.

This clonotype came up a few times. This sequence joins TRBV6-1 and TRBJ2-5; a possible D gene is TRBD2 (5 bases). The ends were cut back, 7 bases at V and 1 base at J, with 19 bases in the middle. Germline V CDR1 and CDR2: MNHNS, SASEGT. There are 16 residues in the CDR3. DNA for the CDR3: TGTGCCAGCACCTCGGCGGGCCACCGGGGCCAAGAGACCCAGTACTTC. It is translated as CASTSAGHRGQETQYF.

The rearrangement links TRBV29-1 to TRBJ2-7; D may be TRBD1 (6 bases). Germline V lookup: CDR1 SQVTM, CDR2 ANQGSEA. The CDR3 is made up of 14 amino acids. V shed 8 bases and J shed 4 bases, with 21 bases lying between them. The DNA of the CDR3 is TGCAGCTATACCGACAGGACAGAGAGTTACGAGCAGTACTTC. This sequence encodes CSYTDRTESYEQYF.

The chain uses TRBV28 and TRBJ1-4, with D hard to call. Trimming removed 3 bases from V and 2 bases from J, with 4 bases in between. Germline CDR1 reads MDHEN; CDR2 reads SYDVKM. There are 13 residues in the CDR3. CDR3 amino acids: CASSLTTNEKLFF. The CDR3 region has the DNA TGTGCCAGCAGTTTGACTACTAATGAAAAACTGTTTTTT.

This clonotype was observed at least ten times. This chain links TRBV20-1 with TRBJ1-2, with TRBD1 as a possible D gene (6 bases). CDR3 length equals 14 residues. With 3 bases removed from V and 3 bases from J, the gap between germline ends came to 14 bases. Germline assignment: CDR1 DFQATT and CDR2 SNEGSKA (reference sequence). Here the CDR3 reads CSASVGGADYGYTF. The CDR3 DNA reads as TGCAGTGCTAGCGTCGGGGGCGCAGACTATGGCTACACCTTC.

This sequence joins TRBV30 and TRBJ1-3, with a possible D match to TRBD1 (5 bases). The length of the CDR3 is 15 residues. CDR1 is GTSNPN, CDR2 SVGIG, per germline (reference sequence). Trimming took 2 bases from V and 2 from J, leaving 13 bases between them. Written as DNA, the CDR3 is TGTGCCTGGAGTCCCTCCGAGACAGCTGGAAACACCATATATTTT. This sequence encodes CAWSPSETAGNTIYF. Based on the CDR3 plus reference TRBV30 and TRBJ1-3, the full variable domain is SQTIHQWPATLVQPVGSPLSLECTVEGTSNPNLYWYRQAAGRGLQLLFYSVGIGQISSEVPQNLSASRPQDRQFILSSKKLLLSDSGFYLCAWSPSETAGNTIYFGEGSWLTVV.

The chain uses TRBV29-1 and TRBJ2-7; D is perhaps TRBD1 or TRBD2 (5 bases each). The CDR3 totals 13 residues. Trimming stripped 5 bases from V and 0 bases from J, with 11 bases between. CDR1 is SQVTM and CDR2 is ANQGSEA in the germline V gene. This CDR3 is CSVWDGASYEQYF. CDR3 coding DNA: TGCAGCGTTTGGGACGGTGCCTCCTACGAGCAGTACTTC.

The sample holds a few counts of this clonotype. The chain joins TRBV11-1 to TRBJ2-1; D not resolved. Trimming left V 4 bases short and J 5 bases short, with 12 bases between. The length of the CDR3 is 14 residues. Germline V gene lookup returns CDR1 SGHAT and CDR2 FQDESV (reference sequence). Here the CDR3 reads CASSSSRANNEQFF. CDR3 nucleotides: TGTGCCAGCAGCTCCTCCCGGGCAAACAATGAGCAGTTCTTC.

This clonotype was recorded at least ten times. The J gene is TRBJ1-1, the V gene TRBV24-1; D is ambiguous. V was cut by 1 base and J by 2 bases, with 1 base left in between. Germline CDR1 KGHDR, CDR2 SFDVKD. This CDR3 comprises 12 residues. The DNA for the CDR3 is TGTGCCACCAGTGATTTCAACACTGAAGCTTTCTTT. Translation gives CATSDFNTEAFF.

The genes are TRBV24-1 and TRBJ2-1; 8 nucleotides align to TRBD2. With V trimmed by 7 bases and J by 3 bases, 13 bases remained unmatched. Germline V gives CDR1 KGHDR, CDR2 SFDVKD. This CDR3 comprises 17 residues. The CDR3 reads CATSSLEGLGVYNEQFF. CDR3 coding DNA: TGTGCCACCAGCAGTTTAGAGGGACTAGGCGTCTACAATGAGCAGTTCTTC.

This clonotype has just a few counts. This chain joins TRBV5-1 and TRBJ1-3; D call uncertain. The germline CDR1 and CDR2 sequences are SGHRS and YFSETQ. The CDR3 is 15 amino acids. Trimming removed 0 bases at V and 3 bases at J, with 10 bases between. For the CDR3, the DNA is TGCGCCAGCAGCTTGGGGTTGGGGAGTGGAAACACCATATATTTT. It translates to CASSLGLGSGNTIYF.

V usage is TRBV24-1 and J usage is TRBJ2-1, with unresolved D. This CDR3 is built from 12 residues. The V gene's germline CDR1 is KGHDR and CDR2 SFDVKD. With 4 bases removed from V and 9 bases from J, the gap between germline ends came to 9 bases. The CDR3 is CATSEAVGEQFF. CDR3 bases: TGTGCCACCAGTGAGGCGGTGGGTGAGCAGTTCTTC.

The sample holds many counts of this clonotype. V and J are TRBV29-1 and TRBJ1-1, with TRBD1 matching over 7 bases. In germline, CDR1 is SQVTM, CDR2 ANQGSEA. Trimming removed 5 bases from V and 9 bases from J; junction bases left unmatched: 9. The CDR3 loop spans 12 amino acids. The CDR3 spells CSVNPGGTQAFF. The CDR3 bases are TGCAGCGTTAACCCAGGGGGGACTCAAGCTTTCTTT.

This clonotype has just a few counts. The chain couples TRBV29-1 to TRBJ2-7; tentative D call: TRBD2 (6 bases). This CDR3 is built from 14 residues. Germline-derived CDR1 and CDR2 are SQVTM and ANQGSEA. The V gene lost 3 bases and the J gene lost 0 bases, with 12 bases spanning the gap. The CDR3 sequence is CSVDFAGSSYEQYF. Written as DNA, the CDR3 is TGCAGCGTTGATTTCGCGGGGAGCTCCTACGAGCAGTACTTC.

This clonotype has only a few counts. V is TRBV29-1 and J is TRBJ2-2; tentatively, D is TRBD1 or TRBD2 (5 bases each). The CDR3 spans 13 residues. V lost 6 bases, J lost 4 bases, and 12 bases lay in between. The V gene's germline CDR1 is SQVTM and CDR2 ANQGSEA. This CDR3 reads CSVNEGSTGELFF. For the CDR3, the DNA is TGCAGCGTAAACGAGGGGAGCACCGGGGAGCTGTTTTTT.

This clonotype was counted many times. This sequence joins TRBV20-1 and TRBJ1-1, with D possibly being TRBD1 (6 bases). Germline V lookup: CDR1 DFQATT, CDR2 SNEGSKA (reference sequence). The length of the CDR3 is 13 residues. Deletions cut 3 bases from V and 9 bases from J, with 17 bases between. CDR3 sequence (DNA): TGCAGTGCTAGCGAACAGGGATCGACACAAGCTTTCTTT. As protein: CSASEQGSTQAFF.

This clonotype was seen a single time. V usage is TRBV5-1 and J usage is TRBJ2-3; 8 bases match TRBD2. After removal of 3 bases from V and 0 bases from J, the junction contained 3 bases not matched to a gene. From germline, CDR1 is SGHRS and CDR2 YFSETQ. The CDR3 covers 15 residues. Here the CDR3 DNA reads TGCGCCAGCAGCTCAAGGACTAGCAGCACAGATACGCAGTATTTT. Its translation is CASSSRTSSTDTQYF.

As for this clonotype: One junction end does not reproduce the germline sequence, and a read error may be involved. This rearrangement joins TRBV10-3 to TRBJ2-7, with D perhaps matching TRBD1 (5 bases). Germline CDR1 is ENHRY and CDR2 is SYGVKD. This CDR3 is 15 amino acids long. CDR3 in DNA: TGTGCCAGCAGTGACGCGGCAGGGATCCCCCACGAGCAGTACTTC. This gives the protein CASSDAAGIPHEQYF.

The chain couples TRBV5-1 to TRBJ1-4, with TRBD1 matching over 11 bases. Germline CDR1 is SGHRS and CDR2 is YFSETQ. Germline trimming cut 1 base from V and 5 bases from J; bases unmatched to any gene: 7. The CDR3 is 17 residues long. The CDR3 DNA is TGCGCCAGCAGCTTGCCCCTCGGGACAGGGGGAAATGAAAAACTGTTTTTT. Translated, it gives CASSLPLGTGGNEKLFF.

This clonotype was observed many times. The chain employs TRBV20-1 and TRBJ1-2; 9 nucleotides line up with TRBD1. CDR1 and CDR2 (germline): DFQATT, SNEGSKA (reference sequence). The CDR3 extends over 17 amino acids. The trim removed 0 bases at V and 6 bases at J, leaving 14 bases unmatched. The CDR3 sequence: CSARERGGTGLVDGYTF. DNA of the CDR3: TGCAGTGCTAGAGAGAGGGGAGGGACAGGGTTAGTGGATGGCTACACCTTC.

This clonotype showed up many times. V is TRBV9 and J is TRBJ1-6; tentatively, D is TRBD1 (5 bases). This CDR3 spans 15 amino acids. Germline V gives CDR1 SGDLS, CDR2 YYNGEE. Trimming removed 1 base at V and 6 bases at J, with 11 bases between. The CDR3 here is CASSVRGGGNSPLHF. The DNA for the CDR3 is TGTGCCAGCAGCGTAAGGGGAGGCGGTAATTCACCCCTCCACTTT.

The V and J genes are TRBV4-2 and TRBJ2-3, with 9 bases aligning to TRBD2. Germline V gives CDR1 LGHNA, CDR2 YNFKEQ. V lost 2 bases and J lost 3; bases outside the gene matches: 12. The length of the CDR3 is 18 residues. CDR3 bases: TGTGCCAGCAGCCAACGACTAGCGGCAGATGGACTTACAGATACGCAGTATTTT. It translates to CASSQRLAADGLTDTQYF.

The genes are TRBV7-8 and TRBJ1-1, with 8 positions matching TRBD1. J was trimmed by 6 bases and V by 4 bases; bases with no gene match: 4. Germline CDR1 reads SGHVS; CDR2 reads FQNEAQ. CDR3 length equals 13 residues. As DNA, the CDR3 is TGTGCCAGCAGCTCTGACAGGGGCGCTGAAGCTTTCTTT. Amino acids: CASSSDRGAEAFF.